The TCR beta chain under discussion was sequenced for a study of shared clonotypes between healthy human individuals. Profiling relied on immunoSEQ multiplex PCR, and the TCRdb table lists in-frame clones only, not all of them. The table lists 950,000 to 1,100,000 clones, under 80% of them singletons. Material: memory CD4+ T cells sorted from blood. The subset was: CD45RA-negative fraction. This TCR came from a man younger than 35 in good health.

The CDR3 region is CAISESRRLDTEAFF. As DNA, the CDR3 is TGTGCCATCAGTGAGTCGCGGAGGCTGGACACTGAAGCTTTCTTT. V is TRBV10-3 and J is TRBJ1-1; D is uncertain. This CDR3 spans 15 amino acids. Looked up from germline, CDR1 is ENHRY and CDR2 is SYGVKD. V was pared by 0 bases and J by 3 bases, with 11 bases between.